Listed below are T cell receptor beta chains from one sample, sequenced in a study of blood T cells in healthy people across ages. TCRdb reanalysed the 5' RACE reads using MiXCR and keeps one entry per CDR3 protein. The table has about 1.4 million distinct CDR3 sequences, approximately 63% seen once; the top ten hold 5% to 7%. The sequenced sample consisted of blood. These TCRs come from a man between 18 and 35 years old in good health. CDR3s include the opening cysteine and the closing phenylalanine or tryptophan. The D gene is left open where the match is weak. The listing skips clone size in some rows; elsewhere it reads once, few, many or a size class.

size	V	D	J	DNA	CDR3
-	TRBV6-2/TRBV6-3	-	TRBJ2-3	TGTGCCAGCAGTTACGCGACAGATTACACAGATACGCAGTATTTT	CASSYATDYTDTQYF
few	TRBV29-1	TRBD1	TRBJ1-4	TGCAGCGTTGAAGTGGCAGGGGGGAGTGAAAAACTGTTTTTT	CSVEVAGGSEKLFF
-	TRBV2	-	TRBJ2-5	TGTGCCAGCAGTTATGGCCCAGGGGCCCAAGAGACCCAGTACTTC	CASSYGPGAQETQYF
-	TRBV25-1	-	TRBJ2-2	TGTGCCAGCAGTATTTCCGAGGGGAGGCCCTTGGGCACCGGGGAGCTGTTTTTT	CASSISEGRPLGTGELFF
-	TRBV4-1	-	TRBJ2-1	TGCGCCAGCAGCCCCGATGTCGGGGTTCAAACCTACAATGAGCAGTTCTTC	CASSPDVGVQTYNEQFF
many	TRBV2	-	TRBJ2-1	TGTGCCAGCAGCCGAGAACGGGGGATTAATGAGCAGTTCTTC	CASSRERGINEQFF
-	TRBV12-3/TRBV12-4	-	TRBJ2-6	TGTGCCAGCAGTCCCAGCATAGCCGGGGCCAACGTCCTGACTTTC	CASSPSIAGANVLTF
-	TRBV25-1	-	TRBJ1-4	TGTGCCAGCAGTGACCCCGTGGGGGGTGCCAGGACTAATGAAAAACTGTTTTTT	CASSDPVGGARTNEKLFF
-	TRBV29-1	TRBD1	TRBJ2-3	TGCAGCGTTGAGCAACAGGGGGCTACCACAGATACGCAGTATTTT	CSVEQQGATTDTQYF
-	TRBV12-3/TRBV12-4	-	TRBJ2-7	TGTGCCAGCGGTTGGACCAACGAGCAGTACTTC	CASGWTNEQYF
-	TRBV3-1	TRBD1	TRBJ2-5	TGTGCCAGCAGCCAGAGGGACAGGGGGGTAGAGACCCAGTACTTC	CASSQRDRGVETQYF
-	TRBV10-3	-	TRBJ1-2	TGTGCCATCAGTGAGTCAGAGGGAGCTAACTATGGCTACACCTTC	CAISESEGANYGYTF
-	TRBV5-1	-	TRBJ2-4	TGCGCCAGCAGCCCGAGGACTGGTGGAGCTAAAAACATTCAGTACTTC	CASSPRTGGAKNIQYF
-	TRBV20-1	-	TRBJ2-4	TGCAGTGCTAGAGTTGGACTCCACGAGCAGTACTTT	CSARVGLHEQYF
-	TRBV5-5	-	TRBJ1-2	TGTGCCAGCAGGGAGTCCCGGGGGTATGGCTACACCTTC	CASRESRGYGYTF
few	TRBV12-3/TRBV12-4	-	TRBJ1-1	TGTGCCAGCAGTTTAGGACAGTCCATGAACACTGAAGCTTTCTTT	CASSLGQSMNTEAFF
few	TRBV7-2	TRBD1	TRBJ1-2	TGTGCCAGCACCATACGAGGGGGCGCAAGCTATGGCTACACCTTC	CASTIRGGASYGYTF
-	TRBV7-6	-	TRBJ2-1	TGTGCCAGCAGCTTAGGCCCGGGCCTCTCGGGTGAGCAGTTCTTC	CASSLGPGLSGEQFF
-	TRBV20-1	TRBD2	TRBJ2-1	TGCAGTGCTAGAGATCGAGCTAGCGGGTTAAATGAGCAGTTCTTC	CSARDRASGLNEQFF
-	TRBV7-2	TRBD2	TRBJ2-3	TGTGCCAGCAGCTCCAGGACTAGAATGGATACGCAGTATTTT	CASSSRTRMDTQYF
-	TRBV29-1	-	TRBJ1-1	TGCAGCGTTGAAGAGGTCGGGGGCTTCACTGAAGCTTTCTTT	CSVEEVGGFTEAFF
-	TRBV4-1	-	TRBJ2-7	TGCGCCAGCAGCCAACTGGAGGACTCCTACGAGCAGTACTTC	CASSQLEDSYEQYF
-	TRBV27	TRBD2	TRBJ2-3	TGTGCCAGCAGTTCGATAGCGGGGGTAGATACGCAGTATTTT	CASSSIAGVDTQYF
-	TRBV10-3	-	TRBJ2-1	TGTGCCATCAGTGAGTCGGGGCAGGAGGCCTACAATGAGCAGTTCTTC	CAISESGQEAYNEQFF
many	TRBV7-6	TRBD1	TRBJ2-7	TGTGCCAGCAGCTTAGATGTTGGGACAGGGTCCTACGAGCAGTACTTC	CASSLDVGTGSYEQYF
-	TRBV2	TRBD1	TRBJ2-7	TGTGCCAGCAACCGCCGGACAGGAGCCGAGCAGTACTTC	CASNRRTGAEQYF
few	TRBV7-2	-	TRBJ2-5	TGTGCCAGCAGCTGGCTTGACAGCATACAAGAGACCCAGTACTTC	CASSWLDSIQETQYF